The 19 T cell receptor beta chains in this list originate from one sample, sequenced in a study of shared clonotypes between healthy human individuals (TCRdb year 2020). The protocol used for the library was the immunoSEQ multiplex PCR assay. The table comes from immuneACCESS by way of TCRdb, which keeps in-frame sequences with V and J called. Part of the clones is missing from these tables; in studies checked, under half for an unresolved V gene and the rest for unknown reasons. The sample yields around 2,000,000 clones; 85% to 95% were counted once. Together, the top ten hold 0.1% to 0.15% of the sample. The sequenced material came from naive CD4+ T cells sorted from blood. The sample's cell subset or site label, decoded: CD45RA+ positively selected. The source is a man younger than 30 in good health.

The rearrangement uses TRBV5-1 and TRBJ1-4; 8 nucleotides agree with TRBD1. The CDR3 loop spans 15 amino acids. CDR1 SGHRS and CDR2 YFSETQ come from the germline V gene. Trimming cost V 5 bases and J 4 bases; bases outside gene matches: 7. The CDR3 bases are TGCGCCAGCAGTCCCCAGGGGGCCTATAATGAAAAACTGTTTTTT. Its protein is CASSPQGAYNEKLFF.

The rearrangement uses TRBV6-6 and TRBJ2-2; D might be TRBD2 (5 bases). V lost 0 bases and J 6 bases, leaving 11 bases between the germline ends. This CDR3 has 15 amino acids. Germline V CDR1 and CDR2: MNHNY, SVGAGI (reference sequence). In nucleotides, the CDR3 is TGTGCCAGCAGTTACTCGGGCGAGGGTGCCGGGGAGCTGTTTTTT. This encodes CASSYSGEGAGELFF.

This clone was picked up one time. The V gene is TRBV18, the J gene TRBJ1-3; D remains ambiguous. The CDR3 spans 18 residues. With 0 bases removed from V and 0 bases from J, the gap between germline ends came to 15 bases. Germline CDR1 is KGHSH and CDR2 is LQKENI. The CDR3 DNA reads TGTGCCAGCTCACCACCTGGGCAGTTTTCTGCCTCTGGAAACACCATATATTTT. It encodes CASSPPGQFSASGNTIYF.

The CDR3: CASSQGRGPGYEQYF. In DNA form, the CDR3 reads TGCGCCAGCAGCCAGGGTAGGGGGCCGGGCTACGAGCAGTACTTC. V usage is TRBV4-1 and J usage is TRBJ2-7, with TRBD1 matching 7 bases. The CDR3 spans 15 residues. Germline V gene data show CDR1 as MGHRA and CDR2 as YSYEKL. Trimming cost V 3 bases and J 3 bases; bases outside gene matches: 8.

The chain is built from TRBV7-2 and TRBJ1-2, with D possibly TRBD1 on 6 matching bases. Germline CDR1 is SGHTA and CDR2 is FQGNSA. The CDR3 is 15 amino acids. The germline V and J ends were trimmed by 4 bases and 4 bases, with 16 bases remaining between them. The CDR3 DNA sequence: TGTGCCAGCAGCTCCGAAGGGGGGCGGGTCTATGGCTACACCTTC. The encoded protein is CASSSEGGRVYGYTF.

This clone has a handful of counts. This chain joins TRBV5-1 and TRBJ2-5; 8 bases fit TRBD2. The CDR3 contains 16 residues. The J segment lost 5 bases and the V segment lost 0 bases, leaving 9 bases of the junction unmatched. Germline lookup yields CDR1 SGHRS and CDR2 YFSETQ. The CDR3 loop is CASSLVVAGPVETQYF. In DNA form, the CDR3 reads TGCGCCAGCAGCTTGGTAGTAGCGGGGCCGGTGGAGACCCAGTACTTC. The full variable domain, completed using reference TRBV5-1 and TRBJ2-5, is KAGVTQTPRYLIKTRGQQVTLSCSPISGHRSVSWYQQTPGQGLQFLFEYFSETQRNKGNFPGRFSGRQFSNSRSEMNVSTLELGDSALYLCASSLVVAGPVETQYFGPGTRLLVL.

This rearrangement joins TRBV6-1 to TRBJ1-1; the D gene is possibly TRBD1 (5 bases). V gave up 1 base and J gave up 4 bases, with 10 bases separating them. The CDR3 covers 14 residues. CDR1 is MNHNS and CDR2 is SASEGT in the germline V gene. As DNA, the CDR3 is TGTGCCAGCAGTGAAGGGGGGTACAGCACTGAAGCTTTCTTT. Encoded protein: CASSEGGYSTEAFF.

The gene calls are TRBV2 and TRBJ2-7; D is unclear. This CDR3 has 15 residues. Trimming removed 0 bases at V and 6 bases at J, with 15 bases between. Looked up from germline, CDR1 is SNHLY and CDR2 is FYNNEI. The DNA for the CDR3 is TGTGCCAGCAGTGAAGCGCTAGGCAACTCGATCGAGCAGTACTTC. Protein product: CASSEALGNSIEQYF.

About this clone: This specimen includes other DNA sequences encoding the same CDR3. The chain links TRBV11-2 to TRBJ2-3; D is undetermined. V was clipped by 1 base and J by 0 bases, with 8 bases between them. Germline values: CDR1 SGHAT, CDR2 FQNNGV. The CDR3 is 15 amino acids. DNA of the CDR3: TGTGCCAGCAGCTTAGGAGGACCTAGCACAGATACGCAGTATTTT. Protein: CASSLGGPSTDTQYF.

This clone appeared once. This sample includes further DNA sequences coding for the same CDR3. V gene TRBV5-1 combines with J gene TRBJ2-7; D is unclear. V dropped 0 bases and J dropped 2 bases, with 9 bases sitting between them. Germline V gives CDR1 SGHRS, CDR2 YFSETQ. This CDR3 spans 14 amino acids. The CDR3 region is CASSLGQPAYEQYF. CDR3 DNA sequence: TGCGCCAGCAGCTTGGGGCAGCCGGCCTACGAGCAGTACTTC.

This chain joins TRBV7-2 and TRBJ2-7; 7 positions agree with TRBD1. Germline CDR1 is SGHTA and CDR2 is FQGNSA. This CDR3 region has 17 residues. The junction had 9 bases not matched to a gene; V was cut back by 0 bases and J by 1 base. This CDR3 is CASSLADGQDRSYEQYF. The CDR3 nucleotides are TGTGCCAGCAGCTTAGCGGACGGACAGGATCGATCCTACGAGCAGTACTTC.

The genes are TRBV6-6 and TRBJ1-1; D is undetermined. Per the germline V gene, CDR1 is MNHNY and CDR2 is SVGAGI (reference sequence). The V end was cut by 2 bases, the J end by 0 bases, with 7 bases between. The CDR3 is 14 residues long. CDR3 in amino acids: CASSYGLVNTEAFF. In DNA, the CDR3 is TGTGCCAGCAGTTACGGTTTAGTGAACACTGAAGCTTTCTTT.

The chain uses TRBV4-1 and TRBJ2-3; no definite D call. The CDR3 contains 16 residues. Trimming removed 1 base at V and 6 bases at J, with 17 bases between. Germline V gene lookup returns CDR1 MGHRA and CDR2 YSYEKL. For the CDR3, the DNA is TGCGCCAGCAGCCAAGTTAGTTGGGGATACGTGGATACGCAGTATTTT. It encodes CASSQVSWGYVDTQYF.

The chain joins TRBV11-3 to TRBJ1-1; D perhaps matches TRBD1 (5 bases). Trimming took 0 bases from V and 7 from J, leaving 9 bases between them. CDR1 and CDR2 (germline): SGHNT, YENEEA. CDR3 length equals 13 residues. This CDR3 reads CASSLDGQGEAFF. The CDR3 DNA is TGTGCCAGCAGCTTAGATGGGCAGGGTGAAGCTTTCTTT.

The gene calls are TRBV10-3 and TRBJ2-2; D possibly corresponds to TRBD2 (6 bases). The length of the CDR3 is 17 residues. The V gene lost 0 bases and the J gene lost 0 bases, with 11 bases spanning the gap. Germline V lookup: CDR1 ENHRY, CDR2 SYGVKD. This chain's CDR3 is CAISESLGTANTGELFF. The CDR3 nucleotides read TGTGCCATCAGTGAGTCGCTAGGGACTGCGAACACCGGGGAGCTGTTTTTT.

The V call is TRBV11-2, the J call TRBJ2-2, with D hard to call. The length of the CDR3 is 15 residues. Germline lookup yields CDR1 SGHAT and CDR2 FQNNGV. With 2 bases removed from V and 0 bases from J, the gap between germline ends came to 7 bases. The CDR3 region is CASSLRSTNTGELFF. CDR3 DNA sequence: TGTGCCAGCAGCTTAAGGAGTACGAACACCGGGGAGCTGTTTTTT. The full variable domain, with the rest looked up from reference TRBV11-2 and TRBJ2-2, is EAGVAQSPRYKIIEKRQSVAFWCNPISGHATLYWYQQILGQGPKLLIQFQNNGVVDDSQLPKDRFSAERLKGVDSTLKIQPAKLEDSAVYLCASSLRSTNTGELFFGEGSRLTVL.

This rearrangement joins TRBV7-8 to TRBJ1-1, with unresolved D. Trimming cost V 5 bases and J 8 bases, with 12 bases left between them. The CDR3 loop spans 12 amino acids. Per the germline V gene, CDR1 is SGHVS and CDR2 is FQNEAQ. In DNA, the CDR3 is TGTGCCAGCAGCATAAACACGGACGAAGCTTTCTTT. Protein sequence: CASSINTDEAFF.

This clone was observed a single time. The J gene is TRBJ1-1, the V gene TRBV7-9; D gene unclear. The V and J ends lost 1 base and 4 bases respectively, with 10 bases between them. This CDR3 contains 14 residues. Germline V gives CDR1 SEHNR, CDR2 FQNEAQ (reference sequence). CDR3 nucleotides: TGTGCCAGCAGCTTAGGTCTTGGGAGCACTGAAGCTTTCTTT. The encoded protein is CASSLGLGSTEAFF.

The rearrangement links TRBV14 to TRBJ2-1, with unresolved D. The V gene lost 0 bases and the J gene lost 0 bases, with 9 bases spanning the gap. The CDR3 runs 16 residues. Germline-derived CDR1 and CDR2 are SGHDN and FVKESK. DNA of the CDR3: TGTGCCAGCAGCCAAGAAGTCTTCAGCTCCTACAATGAGCAGTTCTTC. As protein: CASSQEVFSSYNEQFF.